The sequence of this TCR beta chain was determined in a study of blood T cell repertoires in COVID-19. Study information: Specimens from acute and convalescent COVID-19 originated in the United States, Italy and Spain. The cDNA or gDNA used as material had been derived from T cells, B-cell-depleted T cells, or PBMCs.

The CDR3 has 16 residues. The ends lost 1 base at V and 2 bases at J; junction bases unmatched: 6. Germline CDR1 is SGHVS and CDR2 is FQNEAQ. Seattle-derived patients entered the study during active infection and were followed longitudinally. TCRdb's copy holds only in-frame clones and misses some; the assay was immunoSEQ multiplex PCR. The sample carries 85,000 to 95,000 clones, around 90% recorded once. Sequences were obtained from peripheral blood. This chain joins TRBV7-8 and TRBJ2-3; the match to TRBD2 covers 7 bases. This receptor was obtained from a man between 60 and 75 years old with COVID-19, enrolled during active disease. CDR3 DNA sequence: TGTGCCAGCAGCTTAGTGGCGGGAGCTGACACAGATACGCAGTATTTT. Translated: CASSLVAGADTDTQYF.